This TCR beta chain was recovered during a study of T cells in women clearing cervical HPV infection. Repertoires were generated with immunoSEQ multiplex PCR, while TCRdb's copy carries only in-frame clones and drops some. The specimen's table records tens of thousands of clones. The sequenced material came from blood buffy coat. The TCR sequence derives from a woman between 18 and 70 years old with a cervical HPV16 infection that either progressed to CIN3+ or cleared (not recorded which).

This CDR3 is CASSRQGLNTEAFF. The sequenced CDR3 bases are TGTGCCAGCAGTAGACAGGGGTTGAACACTGAA. This sequence joins TRBV6-2 or TRBV6-3 and TRBJ1-1; 8 nucleotides match TRBD1. The read terminates 3 residues ahead of where the CDR3 ends, so the germline J gene completes it. This CDR3 spans 14 amino acids. V was pared by 5 bases and J by 0 bases, with 2 bases of the junction left unmatched. Germline CDR1 and CDR2: MNHEY and SVGEGT.